A selection of T cell receptor beta chains follows, all from one sample in a study of T cell repertoires in cytomegalovirus infection. TCRdb analysed the reads with MiXCR anew, one entry per CDR3 protein. Of some 350,000 distinct CDR3 sequences listed, roughly 34% are singletons. These receptors have no known antigen. Sequenced material: cultured PBMCs, taken from culture after CMV antigen stimulation. Every receptor here comes from a human donor in good health (CMV status not recorded). Some clones in this sample may be carry-over from other donors' samples. Both conserved end residues are part of each CDR3. Fields, in order: D gene, J gene, V gene, clone size, CDR3 DNA, CDR3 protein. D genes are given only for firm matches. The size of a clone is reported for some rows only, either as once, few or many, or as a class for expanded clones.

d_gene: TRBD1; j_gene: TRBJ1-6; v_gene: TRBV4-1; abundance: .; CDR3nt: TGCGCCAGCAGCCAACCGACAGGGAATAGGACTCCCCTCCACTTT; CDR3aa: CASSQPTGNRTPLHF
d_gene: TRBD2; j_gene: TRBJ2-3; v_gene: TRBV11-3; abundance: few; CDR3nt: TGTGCCAGCAGCTGGTCCAGCGGGAGACCTTCTAGCACAGATACGCAGTATTTT; CDR3aa: CASSWSSGRPSSTDTQYF
d_gene: .; j_gene: TRBJ1-1; v_gene: TRBV7-6; abundance: .; CDR3nt: TGTGCCAGCAGCTCAGGACACCCGAACACTGAAGCTTTCTTT; CDR3aa: CASSSGHPNTEAFF
d_gene: TRBD2; j_gene: TRBJ2-1; v_gene: TRBV7-8; abundance: many; CDR3nt: TGTGCCAGCAGCTTAAAACACGGCAGACTAGCGGCTAACAATGAGCAGTTCTTC; CDR3aa: CASSLKHGRLAANNEQFF
d_gene: .; j_gene: TRBJ1-1; v_gene: TRBV12-3/TRBV12-4; abundance: few; CDR3nt: TGTGCCAGCAGTTTAGGGGGGGGAAGCACTGAAGCTTTCTTT; CDR3aa: CASSLGGGSTEAFF
d_gene: TRBD2; j_gene: TRBJ2-1; v_gene: TRBV12-3/TRBV12-4; abundance: .; CDR3nt: TGTGCCACCCGACTAGCGGGAGGGGCTGATTCTGAGCAGTTCTTC; CDR3aa: CATRLAGGADSEQFF
d_gene: TRBD2; j_gene: TRBJ2-2; v_gene: TRBV5-4; abundance: once; CDR3nt: TGTGCCAGCAGCTTGGTAGCGGGAATCGCCGGGGAGCTGTTTTTT; CDR3aa: CASSLVAGIAGELFF
d_gene: .; j_gene: TRBJ1-5; v_gene: TRBV6-2/TRBV6-3; abundance: .; CDR3nt: TGTGCCACCGAGAGGGGCTCAGCGGGTCAGCCCCAGCATTTT; CDR3aa: CATERGSAGQPQHF
d_gene: TRBD2; j_gene: TRBJ2-1; v_gene: TRBV7-8; abundance: many; CDR3nt: TGTGCCAGCAGCTTAAGGGGGCTAGCGGGAGTGAATGAGCAGTTCTTC; CDR3aa: CASSLRGLAGVNEQFF
d_gene: .; j_gene: TRBJ1-4; v_gene: TRBV7-9; abundance: .; CDR3nt: TGTGCCAGCAGCTTAGGAGCAGGGGCGGTCCATGAAAAACTGTTTTTT; CDR3aa: CASSLGAGAVHEKLFF
d_gene: TRBD1; j_gene: TRBJ1-3; v_gene: TRBV19; abundance: few; CDR3nt: TGTGCCAGTAGGCCAATGGACAGGGGCTCTGGAAACACCATATATTTT; CDR3aa: CASRPMDRGSGNTIYF
d_gene: TRBD1; j_gene: TRBJ1-5; v_gene: TRBV28; abundance: .; CDR3nt: TGTGCCAGCAGCGAGACAGGGAGTGAGCAGCCCCAGCATTTT; CDR3aa: CASSETGSEQPQHF
d_gene: TRBD1; j_gene: TRBJ2-5; v_gene: TRBV12-3/TRBV12-4; abundance: few; CDR3nt: TGTGCCAGCACCTCTCGGGACAGGGGGTTAGAGACCCAGTACTTC; CDR3aa: CASTSRDRGLETQYF
d_gene: TRBD1; j_gene: TRBJ1-6; v_gene: TRBV20-1; abundance: .; CDR3nt: TGCAGTGCTATTCCCGACAGGGGCGCTAATTCACCCCTCCACTTT; CDR3aa: CSAIPDRGANSPLHF
d_gene: .; j_gene: TRBJ2-5; v_gene: TRBV19; abundance: .; CDR3nt: TGTGCCAGTAGTATGAAGGGGGAGCGGCCGGGCAAAGAGACCCAGTACTTC; CDR3aa: CASSMKGERPGKETQYF
d_gene: .; j_gene: TRBJ2-7; v_gene: TRBV7-6; abundance: .; CDR3nt: TGTGCCAGCAGGACATTGGGACGGACAGACAAGAACGAGCAGTACTTC; CDR3aa: CASRTLGRTDKNEQYF
d_gene: TRBD2; j_gene: TRBJ2-3; v_gene: TRBV7-2; abundance: many; CDR3nt: TGTGCCAGCAGACTAGGGATTAGCGGGAGCACAGATACGCAGTATTTT; CDR3aa: CASRLGISGSTDTQYF
d_gene: .; j_gene: TRBJ2-7; v_gene: TRBV5-1; abundance: .; CDR3nt: TGCGCCAGCAGCTCATACAGGGATGCCGAGCAGTACTTC; CDR3aa: CASSSYRDAEQYF
d_gene: .; j_gene: TRBJ1-2; v_gene: TRBV6-5; abundance: .; CDR3nt: TGTGCCAGCAGTCCCCCGGGAGCGCAGGACTATGGCTACACCTTC; CDR3aa: CASSPPGAQDYGYTF
d_gene: TRBD2; j_gene: TRBJ2-5; v_gene: TRBV20-1; abundance: .; CDR3nt: TGCAGTGCTAGTAATCTCGGACTAGCAAAAGAGACCCAGTACTTC; CDR3aa: CSASNLGLAKETQYF
d_gene: .; j_gene: TRBJ2-7; v_gene: TRBV27; abundance: few; CDR3nt: TGTGCCAGCAGTTTATTTGGCGGGGTGACCTACGAGCAGTACTTC; CDR3aa: CASSLFGGVTYEQYF
d_gene: TRBD1; j_gene: TRBJ2-5; v_gene: TRBV18; abundance: .; CDR3nt: TGTGCCAGCTCAACCCGGGACAGTGGAGAAGAGACCCAGTACTTC; CDR3aa: CASSTRDSGEETQYF
d_gene: .; j_gene: TRBJ1-5; v_gene: TRBV3-1; abundance: few; CDR3nt: TGTGCCAGCAGCCAATCAGGGGCCAATCAGCCCCAGCATTTT; CDR3aa: CASSQSGANQPQHF
d_gene: .; j_gene: TRBJ2-5; v_gene: TRBV12-3/TRBV12-4; abundance: .; CDR3nt: TGTGCCAGCAGCCCAGACTGTGCCCCCCAGTACTTC; CDR3aa: CASSPDCAPQYF
d_gene: TRBD2; j_gene: TRBJ2-1; v_gene: TRBV7-2; abundance: many; CDR3nt: TGTGCCAGCAGCCCGGGACTAGCGGACAATGAGCAGTTCTTC; CDR3aa: CASSPGLADNEQFF
d_gene: .; j_gene: TRBJ1-5; v_gene: TRBV12-3/TRBV12-4; abundance: few; CDR3nt: TGTGCCAGCAGTGGGCAGGGATCTTACAATCAGCCCCAGCATTTT; CDR3aa: CASSGQGSYNQPQHF
d_gene: .; j_gene: TRBJ1-6; v_gene: TRBV9; abundance: few; CDR3nt: TGTGCCAGCAGCGGGTTCCGGCCGGGGTCACCCCTCCACTTT; CDR3aa: CASSGFRPGSPLHF
d_gene: .; j_gene: TRBJ1-2; v_gene: TRBV29-1; abundance: .; CDR3nt: TGCAGCGTTGATTGGGGGTCTGGCTACACCTTC; CDR3aa: CSVDWGSGYTF
d_gene: TRBD2; j_gene: TRBJ2-1; v_gene: TRBV19; abundance: .; CDR3nt: TGTGCCAGTAGTATAGATCGTTGGGAGGGAAGATACAATGAGCAGTTCTTC; CDR3aa: CASSIDRWEGRYNEQFF
d_gene: TRBD1; j_gene: TRBJ1-1; v_gene: TRBV11-2; abundance: .; CDR3nt: TGTGCCAGCAGCTTAGCGATGGGACAGATCCTTGAAGCTTTCTTT; CDR3aa: CASSLAMGQILEAFF
d_gene: .; j_gene: TRBJ2-1; v_gene: TRBV20-1; abundance: .; CDR3nt: TGCAGTGCTAGAGCTTCCCCTGGGAACTCCTACAATGAGCAGTTCTTC; CDR3aa: CSARASPGNSYNEQFF
d_gene: .; j_gene: TRBJ1-5; v_gene: TRBV28; abundance: .; CDR3nt: TGTGCCAGCAGTTTCTCAATGGTCGGCAATCAGCCCCAGCATTTT; CDR3aa: CASSFSMVGNQPQHF
d_gene: .; j_gene: TRBJ2-1; v_gene: TRBV19; abundance: few; CDR3nt: TGTGCCAGTAAGGTTCATATACGGCAGGGAGCCAATGAGCAGTTCTTC; CDR3aa: CASKVHIRQGANEQFF
d_gene: TRBD1; j_gene: TRBJ2-5; v_gene: TRBV12-3/TRBV12-4; abundance: .; CDR3nt: TGTGCCAGCAGTTCGCCTACAGGGGGCCGGCGAGAGACCCAGTACTTC; CDR3aa: CASSSPTGGRRETQYF
d_gene: .; j_gene: TRBJ1-3; v_gene: TRBV5-6; abundance: .; CDR3nt: TGTGCCAACAGCTTGGCCTGGTCTGGCGGAAACACCATATATTTT; CDR3aa: CANSLAWSGGNTIYF
d_gene: TRBD1; j_gene: TRBJ1-1; v_gene: TRBV12-3/TRBV12-4; abundance: few; CDR3nt: TGTGCCAGCAGTTTTAGGACAGGGGATAAGCGTGCTTTCTTT; CDR3aa: CASSFRTGDKRAFF
d_gene: .; j_gene: TRBJ1-2; v_gene: TRBV4-1; abundance: .; CDR3nt: TGCGCCAGCAGCCAAGGGACCTATGGCTACACCTTC; CDR3aa: CASSQGTYGYTF